A selection of T cell receptor beta chains follows, all from one sample in a study of blood T cell repertoires in COVID-19. Clones were sequenced by immunoSEQ multiplex PCR, and TCRdb holds only the in-frame ones, with some missing. The data hold under 250,000 clones, with roughly 80% observed a single time. The material sequenced was PBMCs or T cells enriched from blood (not recorded which). The source is a woman aged 40 to 55 who had been exposed to COVID-19. The CDR3 runs from the conserved cysteine through the conserved F or W. A D gene is named only where the DNA matches it firmly. Not every row has a clone size; where given, it reads once, few, many or a size class.

clone_size j_call d_call v_call cdr3_aa cdr3_nt
- TRBJ1-4 TRBD1 TRBV4-1 CASSKSGTGSSPNEKLFF TGCGCCAGCAGCAAGTCCGGGACAGGGAGTAGTCCTAATGAAAAACTGTTTTTT
- TRBJ2-5 TRBD2 TRBV25-1 CASQVIGGLLSETQYF TGTGCCAGCCAAGTGATCGGGGGGTTGTTATCAGAGACCCAGTACTTC
few TRBJ2-2 - TRBV12-2 CASRASQRGGGTGELFF TGTGCAAGTCGCGCGTCTCAGCGGGGGGGCGGCACCGGGGAGCTGTTTTTT
- TRBJ1-1 - TRBV7-9 CASSLATGGDTEAFF TGTGCCAGCAGCTTAGCGACAGGAGGAGATACTGAAGCTTTCTTT
few TRBJ1-2 - TRBV6-5 CASSYERGSHYGYTF TGTGCCAGCAGTTACGAGAGGGGGTCCCACTATGGCTACACCTTC
- TRBJ2-1 TRBD2 TRBV9 CASSQLAGAYNEQFF TGTGCCAGCAGCCAACTAGCGGGGGCTTACAATGAGCAGTTCTTC
- TRBJ2-5 TRBD2 TRBV3-1/TRBV3-2 CASSQVWGGSGRQETQYF TGTGCCAGCAGCCAAGTCTGGGGAGGTAGCGGGAGGCAAGAGACCCAGTACTTC
- TRBJ2-1 - TRBV7-3 CASSLDPSGNEQFF TGTGCCAGCAGCTTAGACCCCTCGGGAAATGAGCAGTTCTTC
- TRBJ2-5 TRBD2 TRBV7-2 CASSLAAGYQETQYF TGTGCCAGCAGCTTAGCAGCGGGGTACCAAGAGACCCAGTACTTC
many TRBJ2-1 TRBD1 TRBV5-1 CASSLWTRPGQGVHNEQFF TGCGCCAGCAGCTTGTGGACTCGCCCGGGACAGGGGGTCCACAATGAGCAGTTCTTC
once TRBJ2-3 TRBD2 TRBV7-9 CASSLTPKSGGFTDTQYF TGTGCCAGCAGCTTAACTCCAAAGAGCGGGGGGTTCACAGATACGCAGTATTTT
- TRBJ2-5 - TRBV27 CASSPLDLQETQYF TGTGCCAGCAGCCCCTTAGATCTCCAAGAGACCCAGTACTTC
- TRBJ2-3 TRBD2 TRBV18 CASSLAVSGATFNTQYF TGTGCCAGCTCCCTAGCCGTTAGCGGGGCCACCTTTAATACGCAGTATTTT
- TRBJ1-1 - TRBV18 CASSPTGIGTEAFF TGTGCCAGCTCACCAACGGGGATAGGCACTGAAGCTTTCTTT
- TRBJ2-7 TRBD2 TRBV30 CAWSSTSGYEQYF TGTGCCTGGAGTTCGACTAGCGGTTACGAGCAGTACTTC
- TRBJ1-1 TRBD1 TRBV19 CASSPGTGGYTEAFF TGTGCCAGTAGTCCAGGGACAGGGGGATACACTGAAGCTTTCTTT
many TRBJ2-5 - TRBV6-5 CASIRSGLLQETQYF TGTGCCAGCATTAGATCAGGCTTACTCCAAGAGACCCAGTACTTC
- TRBJ2-7 - TRBV11-2 CASSLVGGYYEQYF TGTGCCAGCAGCTTAGTGGGGGGATACTACGAGCAGTACTTC
- TRBJ2-3 - TRBV19 CATAGRLTDTQYF TGTGCCACCGCGGGGCGACTCACAGATACGCAGTATTTT
- TRBJ2-3 TRBD2 TRBV2 CASSSGGVDTQYF TGTGCCAGCAGTAGCGGGGGGGTAGATACGCAGTATTTT
- TRBJ1-2 TRBD1 TRBV2 CASIDRDNYGYTF TGTGCCAGTATAGACAGGGACAACTATGGCTACACCTTC
once TRBJ1-2 TRBD1 TRBV6-2/TRBV6-3 CASSSIDRDLPGYTF TGTGCCAGCAGTTCCATCGACAGGGATCTCCCGGGCTACACCTTC
once TRBJ2-1 TRBD2 TRBV11-1 CASTESAGTRFNEQFF TGTGCCAGCACCGAATCCGCCGGGACTAGATTCAATGAGCAGTTCTTC
- TRBJ2-5 - TRBV7-2 CASSFQPGETQYF TGTGCCAGCAGCTTTCAGCCGGGGGAGACCCAGTACTTC
- TRBJ2-3 - TRBV7-2 CASGPGGASTDTQYF TGTGCCAGCGGCCCCGGGGGTGCTAGCACAGATACGCAGTATTTT
- TRBJ2-3 TRBD2 TRBV6-4 CASSRTSGGGTDTQYF TGTGCCAGCAGTAGGACTAGCGGAGGGGGCACAGATACGCAGTATTTT
- TRBJ2-5 - TRBV7-2 CASSWGGSEAQYF TGTGCCAGCAGCTGGGGGGGCTCCGAGGCCCAGTACTTC
- TRBJ1-2 TRBD1 TRBV4-2 CASSPISGTGDYGYTF TGTGCCAGCAGCCCAATATCCGGGACAGGGGACTATGGCTACACCTTC
- TRBJ1-1 TRBD1 TRBV20-1 CSARGQVSTEAFF TGCAGTGCTCGTGGACAGGTCAGCACTGAAGCTTTCTTT
few TRBJ1-5 - TRBV3-1/TRBV3-2 CASSPQGNNQPQHF TGTGCCAGCAGCCCTCAGGGGAACAATCAGCCCCAGCATTTT
- TRBJ2-1 TRBD2 TRBV7-3 CASSFGTSGYNEQFF TGTGCCAGCAGCTTCGGGACTAGCGGTTACAATGAGCAGTTCTTC
- TRBJ1-5 - TRBV18 CASSQTGYSNQPQHF TGTGCCAGCTCACAAACAGGATATAGCAATCAGCCCCAGCATTTT
- TRBJ2-1 TRBD2 TRBV19 CASSTQPGLDRYNEQFF TGTGCCAGTAGTACTCAACCGGGACTAGACCGTTACAATGAGCAGTTCTTC
- TRBJ2-1 TRBD2 TRBV4-2 CASSPPGLAYGQFF TGTGCCAGCAGCCCCCCGGGACTAGCATATGGGCAGTTCTTC
- TRBJ2-7 TRBD1 TRBV28 CASSLDRGFAYEQYF TGTGCCAGCAGTTTAGACAGGGGGTTCGCCTACGAGCAGTACTTC
- TRBJ1-5 - TRBV7-2 CASSLSRDQPQHF TGTGCCAGCAGCTTATCCAGGGATCAGCCCCAGCATTTT
- TRBJ2-3 - TRBV27 CASSRVWADTQYF TGTGCCAGCAGCCGCGTATGGGCGGATACGCAGTATTTT
- TRBJ1-1 - TRBV5-1 CASTNTRNKNTEAFF TGCGCCAGCACCAATACGAGGAACAAGAACACTGAAGCTTTCTTT
- TRBJ1-2 TRBD1 TRBV19 CASRPGTGAQTGGYTF TGTGCCAGTAGACCCGGGACAGGGGCCCAGACTGGGGGCTACACCTTC
- TRBJ1-2 TRBD1 TRBV19 CASSADRDYGYTF TGTGCCAGTAGTGCTGACAGGGACTATGGCTACACCTTC
few TRBJ2-1 TRBD2 TRBV3-1/TRBV3-2 CASTQAGEGFAQFF TGTGCCAGCACCCAGGCGGGGGAAGGGTTTGCGCAGTTCTTC
- TRBJ1-1 - TRBV10-1 CASRKQISVAEAFF TGCGCCAGCAGAAAACAGATCTCTGTAGCTGAAGCTTTCTTT
- TRBJ2-2 - TRBV3-1/TRBV3-2 CASSQAANTGELFF TGTGCCAGCAGCCAAGCAGCGAACACCGGGGAGCTGTTTTTT
once TRBJ2-5 TRBD2 TRBV5-1 CASSRTSGQETQYF TGCGCCAGCAGCCGGACTAGCGGACAAGAGACCCAGTACTTC
- TRBJ2-1 - TRBV28 CASLGGRIGEQFF TGTGCCAGCCTCGGGGGGCGTATCGGTGAGCAGTTCTTC
- TRBJ1-4 TRBD1 TRBV3-1/TRBV3-2 CASSRQGGNEKLFF TGTGCCAGCAGTCGACAGGGGGGGAATGAAAAACTGTTTTTT
- TRBJ2-3 TRBD2 TRBV18 CASPLQAGGPTDTQYF TGTGCCAGCCCCCTACAAGCGGGGGGACCCACAGATACGCAGTATTTT
- TRBJ1-5 - TRBV3-1/TRBV3-2 CASSPQAGMFGPQHF TGTGCCAGCAGCCCCCAGGCAGGGATGTTTGGGCCCCAGCATTTT
- TRBJ2-7 TRBD2 TRBV4-3 CASSQEGLAGGQDEQYF TGCGCCAGCAGCCAAGAGGGGCTAGCGGGGGGGCAGGACGAGCAGTACTTC
- TRBJ2-7 - TRBV4-1 CASSQGVEQYF TGCGCCAGCAGCCAAGGTGTAGAGCAGTACTTC
- TRBJ2-3 TRBD2 TRBV7-2 CASSLQRGGVPDTQYF TGTGCCAGCAGCTTACAGCGGGGGGGCGTTCCAGATACGCAGTATTTT
- TRBJ1-6 - TRBV10-3 CAISESQAGNSPLHF TGTGCCATCAGTGAGTCACAGGCTGGAAATTCACCCCTCCACTTT
once TRBJ2-1 TRBD2 TRBV9 CASSAKTSGASYNEQFF TGTGCCAGCAGCGCCAAGACTAGCGGGGCTTCCTACAATGAGCAGTTCTTC
once TRBJ1-6 TRBD1 TRBV2 CASSGGQHSDSPLHF TGTGCCAGCAGTGGGGGACAGCACTCCGATTCACCCCTCCACTTT
- TRBJ2-7 - TRBV4-2 CASSQDTQDGGPSYF TGTGCCAGCAGCCAAGATACCCAGGATGGGGGCCCTTCGTACTTC
- TRBJ1-4 - TRBV9 CASSVDLDNEKLFF TGTGCCAGCAGCGTAGATCTAGATAATGAAAAACTGTTTTTT
- TRBJ2-7 - TRBV6-1 CASSEGYSYEQYF TGTGCCAGCAGTGAAGGTTACAGCTACGAGCAGTACTTC